The 32 T cell receptor beta chains below come from one sample, sequenced in a study of glioma-infiltrating T cells after dendritic cell vaccination. Libraries were prepared by immunoSEQ multiplex PCR; TCRdb keeps only in-frame clonotypes and omits some of them. This sample has 100,000 or so clones, with more than 75% found just once. The sequencing used blood, collected before dendritic cell vaccination. Source of these receptors: a human donor with glioblastoma.

J is TRBJ2-1 and V is TRBV7-8, with 13 bases aligning to TRBD2. From germline, CDR1 is SGHVS and CDR2 FQNEAQ. Unmatched junction bases numbered 9, after V lost 3 bases and J lost 7 bases. The CDR3 spans 17 residues. Here the CDR3 DNA reads TGTGCCAGCAGCTTCTCCGGGACTAGCGGGATAGTAAATGAGCAGTTCTTC. The encoded protein is CASSFSGTSGIVNEQFF.

The V call is TRBV2, the J call TRBJ1-5, with D perhaps TRBD1 (6 bases). Trimming removed 7 bases at V and 6 bases at J, with 16 bases between. This CDR3 is built from 14 residues. From germline, CDR1 is SNHLY and CDR2 FYNNEI. The CDR3 DNA reads as TGTGCCAGCAAGCGAGAAGGGGGACCTCAGCCCCAGCATTTT. It encodes CASKREGGPQPQHF.

This chain uses TRBV13 with TRBJ2-6; TRBD1 aligns across 11 bases. The ends lost 3 bases at V and 0 bases at J; junction bases unmatched: 7. The CDR3 loop spans 19 amino acids. Germline-derived CDR1 and CDR2 are PRHDT and FYEKMQ (reference sequence). CDR3 DNA sequence: TGTGCCAGCAGCTTCACCGGGACAGGGGGTCTCTCTGGGGCCAACGTCCTGACTTTC. It is translated as CASSFTGTGGLSGANVLTF.

The chain carries TRBV2 and TRBJ2-7; TRBD1 is a possible D gene (6 bases). The CDR3 runs 16 residues. V was clipped by 5 bases and J by 2 bases, with 19 bases between them. Germline V gives CDR1 SNHLY, CDR2 FYNNEI. CDR3 region: CASSTGWAGITYEQYF. The CDR3 nucleotides read TGTGCCAGCAGTACAGGGTGGGCAGGCATAACCTACGAGCAGTACTTC.

The sample holds many counts of this clone. This rearrangement joins TRBV10-3 to TRBJ1-5; 8 nucleotides line up with TRBD1. V lost 5 bases, J lost 4 bases, and 4 bases stayed unmatched. The germline gives CDR1 ENHRY, CDR2 SYGVKD. The CDR3 spans 14 residues. The CDR3 DNA reads as TGTGCCATCAGTCTTACAGGGGGAAATCAGCCCCAGCATTTT. Residues: CAISLTGGNQPQHF.

The chain joins TRBV9 to TRBJ2-1; TRBD2 matches 9 bases. V was pared by 0 bases and J by 6 bases, with 10 bases of the junction left unmatched. The length of the CDR3 is 17 residues. CDR1 SGDLS and CDR2 YYNGEE come from the germline V gene. The CDR3 is CASSVAPGAGGGNEQFF. CDR3 in DNA: TGTGCCAGCAGCGTAGCACCGGGGGCGGGGGGGGGCAATGAGCAGTTCTTC.

The chain's CDR3 is CASSQPLTQSTDTQYF. The CDR3 bases are TGTGCCAGTAGTCAACCCCTAACACAGAGCACAGATACGCAGTATTTT. The chain uses TRBV19 and TRBJ2-3; D ambiguous. The CDR3 is 16 amino acids. The germline V gene has CDR1 LNHDA and CDR2 SQIVND (reference sequence). Trimming shortened V by 5 bases and J by 0 bases, and 15 bases separated the two germline ends. Together with reference TRBV19 and TRBJ2-3, the CDR3 gives the full variable domain: DGGITQSPKYLFRKEGQNVTLSCEQNLNHDAMYWYRQDPGQGLRLIYYSQIVNDFQKGDIAEGYSVSREKKESFPLTVTSAQKNPTAFYLCASSQPLTQSTDTQYFGPGTRLTVL.

This rearrangement joins TRBV5-4 to TRBJ2-5, with 11 bases lining up with TRBD2. CDR1 is SGHNT and CDR2 is YYREEE in the germline V gene (reference sequence). The V and J ends lost 5 bases and 5 bases, in that order; junction bases with no gene match: 5. The CDR3 is 14 residues long. CDR3 amino acids: CASSLAGGTETQYF. Here the CDR3 DNA reads TGTGCCAGCAGTTTAGCGGGGGGGACGGAGACCCAGTACTTC.

V and J are TRBV9 and TRBJ1-2; the D gene is possibly TRBD1 (6 bases). Trimming cost V 4 bases and J 5 bases, with 36 bases left between them. CDR3 size: 21 residues. Germline V CDR1 and CDR2: SGDLS, YYNGEE. As DNA, the CDR3 is TGTGCCAGCAGCTCGACTCCGGGAGGGGGTGGACGAACGGGTCTGCATTATGGCTACACCTTC. Translating gives CASSSTPGGGGRTGLHYGYTF.

The chain is built from TRBV5-4 and TRBJ1-4, with 8 bases that match TRBD1. With V trimmed by 1 base and J by 11 bases, 10 bases remained unmatched. The germline gives CDR1 SGHNT, CDR2 YYREEE (reference sequence). This CDR3 comprises 15 residues. CDR3 region: CASSLSAGGMGKLFF. Written as DNA, the CDR3 is TGTGCCAGCAGCTTGTCGGCAGGGGGCATGGGGAAACTGTTTTTT.

The V and J genes are TRBV7-2 and TRBJ2-5; D not resolved. V gave up 1 base and J gave up 9 bases, with 9 bases separating them. The germline V gene has CDR1 SGHTA and CDR2 FQGNSA. This CDR3 region has 12 residues. DNA of the CDR3: TGTGCCAGCAGCTTAGGGGCGAGTGCCCAGTACTTC. It is translated as CASSLGASAQYF. The complete variable domain, with remaining parts taken from reference TRBV7-2 and TRBJ2-5, reads GAGVSQSPSNKVTEKGKDVELRCDPISGHTALYWYRQSLGQGLEFLIYFQGNSAPDKSGLPSDRFSAERTGGSVSTLTIQRTQQEDSAVYLCASSLGASAQYFGPGTRLLVL.

The chain links TRBV15 to TRBJ2-7, with 7 positions matching TRBD2. There are 15 residues in the CDR3. Germline CDR1 reads LNHNV; CDR2 reads YYDKDF (reference sequence). V trimming: 6 bases; J trimming: 0 bases; junction bases outside the gene matches: 8. This CDR3 reads CATSSAGVDSYEQYF. CDR3 DNA sequence: TGTGCCACCAGTTCTGCGGGAGTGGACTCCTACGAGCAGTACTTC.

The gene calls are TRBV5-1 and TRBJ2-5; TRBD2 agrees at 13 bases. The CDR3 spans 17 residues. The germline V gene encodes CDR1 SGHRS and CDR2 YFSETQ. V was pared by 0 bases and J by 0 bases, with 2 bases of the junction left unmatched. CDR3 amino acids: CASSLGTSGGYQETQYF. CDR3 bases: TGCGCCAGCAGCTTGGGGACTAGCGGGGGTTACCAAGAGACCCAGTACTTC.

This clone came up a few times. The rearrangement uses TRBV15 and TRBJ2-7; 8 bases are shared with TRBD1. The V gene's germline CDR1 is LNHNV and CDR2 YYDKDF (reference sequence). The CDR3 length is 16 residues. After removal of 5 bases from V and 0 bases from J, the junction contained 9 bases not matched to a gene. CDR3 loop: CATSRLRTGSSYEQYF. Here the CDR3 DNA reads TGTGCCACCAGCCGCCTCAGGACAGGGAGCTCCTACGAGCAGTACTTC. Filled out from reference TRBV15 and TRBJ2-7, the complete variable domain reads DAMVIQNPRYQVTQFGKPVTLSCSQTLNHNVMYWYQQKSSQAPKLLFHYYDKDFNNEADTPDNFQSRRPNTSFCFLDIRSPGLGDTAMYLCATSRLRTGSSYEQYFGPGTRLTVT.

CDR3 sequence: CASRSLDRPLAYGYTF. The CDR3 DNA is TGTGCCAGTAGGAGTTTGGACAGACCTCTCGCCTATGGCTACACCTTC. The genes are TRBV19 and TRBJ1-2; possible D gene TRBD1, 6 bases. The CDR3 loop spans 16 amino acids. The V end was cut by 6 bases, the J end by 4 bases, with 21 bases between. Per germline, CDR1 LNHDA and CDR2 SQIVND (reference sequence).

The V and J genes are TRBV27 and TRBJ1-1; 10 nucleotides agree with TRBD1. CDR3 length equals 16 residues. After removal of 6 bases from V and 4 bases from J, the junction contained 11 bases not matched to a gene. In germline, CDR1 is MNHEY, CDR2 SMNVEV (reference sequence). CDR3 coding DNA: TGTGCCAGCAGACCCGACAGGGGGCGCGGTAGCACTGAAGCTTTCTTT. Translation gives CASRPDRGRGSTEAFF.

For the CDR3, the DNA is TGTGCCAGCAGTGATACTAGCGGGGCGAACACCGGGGAGCTGTTTTTT. Protein product: CASSDTSGANTGELFF. This rearrangement joins TRBV25-1 to TRBJ2-2; 10 bases match TRBD2. Germline lookup yields CDR1 MGHDK and CDR2 SYGVNS. The CDR3 is 16 amino acids. J lost 0 bases, V lost 3 bases, and 1 base had no gene match. Full variable domain (outside the CDR3, taken from reference TRBV25-1 and TRBJ2-2): EADIYQTPRYLVIGTGKKITLECSQTMGHDKMYWYQQDPGMELHLIHYSYGVNSTEKGDLSSESTVSRIRTEHFPLTLESARPSHTSQYLCASSDTSGANTGELFFGEGSRLTVL.

The chain recombines TRBV29-1 with TRBJ2-7; TRBD2 is a possible D gene (5 bases). The germline gives CDR1 SQVTM, CDR2 ANQGSEA. This CDR3 is 14 amino acids long. V dropped 4 bases and J dropped 0 bases, with 13 bases sitting between them. CDR3 coding DNA: TGCAGCGTTGGGACCCTAGCTTTCTCCTACGAGCAGTACTTC. Its translation is CSVGTLAFSYEQYF.

J is TRBJ1-3 and V is TRBV7-2; no reliable D call. Germline V gene data show CDR1 as SGHTA and CDR2 as FQGNSA. The CDR3 covers 15 residues. V lost 3 bases and J lost 0, with 9 bases in between. Here the CDR3 reads CASSLHSRSGNTIYF. The CDR3, as DNA: TGTGCCAGCAGCTTGCACTCTCGCTCTGGAAACACCATATATTTT.

V is TRBV5-1 and J is TRBJ2-1, with 9 bases lining up with TRBD1. The length of the CDR3 is 14 residues. With 4 bases clipped from V and 6 bases from J, the junction kept 5 bases outside the gene matches. Per the germline V gene, CDR1 is SGHRS and CDR2 is YFSETQ. This chain's CDR3 is CASSKYRGRNEQFF. In nucleotides, the CDR3 is TGCGCCAGCAGCAAATACAGGGGGCGCAATGAGCAGTTCTTC.

The chain uses TRBV27 and TRBJ1-2; a possible D gene is TRBD1 (6 bases). Deletions cut 5 bases from V and 8 bases from J, with 15 bases between. CDR1 MNHEY and CDR2 SMNVEV come from the germline V gene (reference sequence). The CDR3 sequence is 13 residues long. As DNA, the CDR3 is TGTGCCAGCAGTCATGGGGGGGCTCGGGGCTACACCTTC. This codes for CASSHGGARGYTF.

V is TRBV6-5 and J is TRBJ2-7; 12 nucleotides align to TRBD2. The CDR3 is 15 residues long. CDR1 is MNHEY and CDR2 is SVGAGI in the germline V gene. With 2 bases clipped from V and 4 bases from J, the junction kept 3 bases outside the gene matches. CDR3 bases: TGTGCCAGCAGTTACCCCACTAGCGGGAGGTACGAGCAGTACTTC. This translates into CASSYPTSGRYEQYF.

The V call is TRBV6-4, the J call TRBJ2-3; D remains ambiguous. Germline CDR1 is MRHNA and CDR2 is SNTAGT. V lost 3 bases and J lost 2, with 6 bases in between. The CDR3 runs 13 residues. The CDR3 region has the DNA TGTGCCAGCAGTGAAGGAGCCACAGATACGCAGTATTTT. Protein sequence: CASSEGATDTQYF.

The chain carries TRBV6-1 and TRBJ1-5; maybe TRBD1 (6 bases). The CDR3 runs 13 residues. Germline values: CDR1 MNHNS, CDR2 SASEGT. V dropped 7 bases and J dropped 4 bases, with 11 bases sitting between them. Written as DNA, the CDR3 is TGTGCCAGCAAGGTTGACAGGAATCAGCCCCAGCATTTT. It is translated as CASKVDRNQPQHF.

V usage is TRBV9 and J usage is TRBJ2-7; D gene ambiguous. The CDR3 sequence is 15 residues long. V was cut by 0 bases and J by 2 bases, with 12 bases left in between. Germline V lookup: CDR1 SGDLS, CDR2 YYNGEE. CDR3 loop: CASSVDAVSTYEQYF. The CDR3 DNA follows: TGTGCCAGCAGCGTAGATGCGGTAAGCACCTACGAGCAGTACTTC.

V gene TRBV28 combines with J gene TRBJ1-5; 9 bases are a match to TRBD1. CDR3 size: 15 residues. V lost 6 bases to trimming and J lost 0 bases; unmatched junction nucleotides: 3. Germline CDR1 reads MDHEN; CDR2 reads SYDVKM. The DNA of the CDR3 is TGTGCCAGCAGGCGGACAGGGGATAGCAATCAGCCCCAGCATTTT. Amino acid sequence: CASRRTGDSNQPQHF.

The chain employs TRBV18 and TRBJ2-7, with TRBD1 identical over 11 bases. V gave up 4 bases and J gave up 3 bases; unmatched junction bases: 5. Germline V gene sequence: CDR1 KGHSH, CDR2 LQKENI. The CDR3 contains 15 residues. The CDR3 loop reads CASSLPGQGVYEQYF. CDR3 coding DNA: TGTGCCAGCTCACTCCCGGGACAGGGGGTCTACGAGCAGTACTTC.

The chain couples TRBV5-1 to TRBJ2-1; TRBD2 matches at 13 bases. The CDR3 runs 16 residues. V dropped 4 bases and J dropped 0; count of bases not matched to a gene: 1. The V gene's germline CDR1 is SGHRS and CDR2 YFSETQ. CDR3 amino acids: CASSRTSGSSYNEQFF. The CDR3 DNA sequence: TGCGCCAGCAGCCGGACTAGCGGGAGCTCCTACAATGAGCAGTTCTTC.

The chain is built from TRBV5-6 and TRBJ2-5; 7 bases fit TRBD2. J lost 5 bases, V lost 0 bases, and 7 bases had no gene match. The CDR3 covers 15 residues. Germline V gene data show CDR1 as SGHDT and CDR2 as YYEEEE. The CDR3 loop is CASSLGTREGETQYF. CDR3 sequence (DNA): TGTGCCAGCAGCTTGGGGACCAGGGAGGGGGAGACCCAGTACTTC.

This rearrangement joins TRBV6-6 to TRBJ1-4; maybe TRBD1 (6 bases). This CDR3 is built from 16 residues. Trimming removed 2 bases at V and 13 bases at J, with 23 bases between. Germline lookup yields CDR1 MNHNY and CDR2 SVGAGI (reference sequence). CDR3 in amino acids: CASSYQDTLTGFGLFF. The CDR3 nucleotides read TGTGCCAGCAGTTACCAGGACACCCTAACAGGGTTTGGACTGTTTTTT.

V usage is TRBV11-2 and J usage is TRBJ2-1; a possible D gene is TRBD2 (6 bases). V lost 4 bases to trimming and J lost 10 bases, with 11 bases between them. CDR1 is SGHAT and CDR2 is FQNNGV in the germline V gene. The CDR3 covers 12 residues. The CDR3 sequence: CASSWSGEEQFF. Written as DNA, the CDR3 is TGTGCCAGCAGCTGGTCGGGGGAAGAGCAGTTCTTC.

The table lists this clone with a few counts. The chain has TRBV6-1 and TRBJ1-2; no firm D call. The CDR3 is made up of 13 amino acids. The V gene lost 8 bases and the J gene lost 5 bases, with 15 bases spanning the gap. Germline CDR1 and CDR2: MNHNS and SASEGT. DNA of the CDR3: TGTGCCAGCGGAGACGGGGAACCATATGGCTACACCTTC. Translation gives CASGDGEPYGYTF.